This TCR beta chain was obtained from a study of cytomegalovirus exposure and HLA in healthy donors. Whole-study context: Earlier, 100 million or so unique TCR beta sequences were recovered from approximately 200 million T cells by an analysis.

PCR involved 60 Vbeta and 13 Jbeta primers. Produced via immunoSEQ multiplex PCR; TCRdb's table is partial and in-frame only. There are about 160,000 clones in the sample; roughly 76% occur only once, and around 13% lies in the top ten. General study findings and limits: Association of roughly 17,000 TCR beta sequences with HLA alleles was found at 0.05 false discovery rate in a later analysis. Sequencing had likely introduced a cluster of highly shared sequence variants as an artifact.

A word on this clone: Antigen unknown.

CDR1 and CDR2 (germline): SGHAT, FQNNGV. Trimming stripped 5 bases from V and 1 base from J, with 11 bases between. The CDR3 spans 14 residues. The sequence was collected from a woman aged 50 to 60 in good health and CMV-seronegative. The chain recombines TRBV11-2 with TRBJ1-1; D unresolved. The material sequenced was PBMCs. CDR3 sequence reads: CASSPAVSNTEAFF. In DNA form, the CDR3 reads TGTGCCAGCAGCCCAGCGGTTTCGAACACTGAAGCTTTCTTT.